The entry that follows covers one T cell receptor beta chain sequence. PCR used 60 Vbeta primers and 13 Jbeta primers. Under the authors' procedure: A later analysis counted around 80 million unique TCR beta chains, some 12 million shared. Method: immunoSEQ multiplex PCR; TCRdb's copy keeps in-frame clones and lacks some. The V and J calls and clone size were taken over from that table, and D and trimming were inferred from the DNA. The sample's table shows more than 45,000 clones. This sample stems from a study of cytomegalovirus exposure and HLA in healthy donors. This clonotype was obtained from a woman in her thirties or forties in good health and CMV-seronegative. Sequencing was carried out using PBMCs.

CDR3 in amino acids: CASSDPEDIQYF. The CDR3, as DNA: TGCGCCAGCAGTGACCCAGAGGACATTCAGTACTTC. V and J are TRBV5-1 and TRBJ2-4, with D unresolved. Germline lookup yields CDR1 SGHRS and CDR2 YFSETQ. The CDR3 has 12 residues. V was cut by 5 bases and J by 8 bases, with 11 bases left in between. Together with reference TRBV5-1 and TRBJ2-4, the CDR3 gives the full variable domain: KAGVTQTPRYLIKTRGQQVTLSCSPISGHRSVSWYQQTPGQGLQFLFEYFSETQRNKGNFPGRFSGRQFSNSRSEMNVSTLELGDSALYLCASSDPEDIQYFGAGTRLSVL.